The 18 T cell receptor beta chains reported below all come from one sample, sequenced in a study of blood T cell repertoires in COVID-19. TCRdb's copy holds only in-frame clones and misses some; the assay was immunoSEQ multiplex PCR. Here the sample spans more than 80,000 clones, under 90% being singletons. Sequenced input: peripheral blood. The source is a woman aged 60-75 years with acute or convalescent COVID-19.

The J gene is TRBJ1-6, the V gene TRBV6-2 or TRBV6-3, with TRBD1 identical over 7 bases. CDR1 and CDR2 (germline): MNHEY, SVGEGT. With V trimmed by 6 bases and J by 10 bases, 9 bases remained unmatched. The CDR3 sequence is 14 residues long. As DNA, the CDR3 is TGTGCCAGCAGCCCTACAGGGGTGTACTCACCCCTCCACTTT. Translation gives CASSPTGVYSPLHF.

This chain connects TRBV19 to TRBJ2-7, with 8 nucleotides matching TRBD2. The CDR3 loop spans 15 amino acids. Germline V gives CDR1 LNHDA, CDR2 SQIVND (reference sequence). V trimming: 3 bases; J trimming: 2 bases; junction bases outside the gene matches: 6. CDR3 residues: CASSIGLAGTYEQYF. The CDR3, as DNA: TGTGCCAGTAGTATTGGTTTAGCGGGAACCTACGAGCAGTACTTC.

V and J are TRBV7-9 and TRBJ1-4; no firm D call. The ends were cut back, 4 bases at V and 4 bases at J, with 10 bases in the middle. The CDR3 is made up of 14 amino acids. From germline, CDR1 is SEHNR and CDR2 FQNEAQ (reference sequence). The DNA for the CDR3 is TGTGCCAGCAGCTGGGGAGGGTTTAATGAAAAACTGTTTTTT. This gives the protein CASSWGGFNEKLFF. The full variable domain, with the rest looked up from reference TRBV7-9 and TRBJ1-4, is DTGVSQNPRHKITKRGQNVTFRCDPISEHNRLYWYRQTLGQGPEFLTYFQNEAQLEKSRLLSDRFSAERPKGSFSTLEIQRTEQGDSAMYLCASSWGGFNEKLFFGSGTQLSVL.

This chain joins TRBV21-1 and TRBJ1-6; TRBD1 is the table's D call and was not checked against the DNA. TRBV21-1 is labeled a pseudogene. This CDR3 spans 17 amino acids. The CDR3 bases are TGTGCCAGCACTTCCGGACAATTAAGCTCCTATAATTCACCCCTCCACTTT. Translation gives CASTSGQLSSYNSPLHF.

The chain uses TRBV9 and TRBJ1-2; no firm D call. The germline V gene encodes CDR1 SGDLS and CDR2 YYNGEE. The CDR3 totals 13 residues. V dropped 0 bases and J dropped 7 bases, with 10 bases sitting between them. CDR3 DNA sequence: TGTGCCAGCAGCGTAGTATCCGGTGGTGGCTACACCTTC. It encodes CASSVVSGGGYTF.

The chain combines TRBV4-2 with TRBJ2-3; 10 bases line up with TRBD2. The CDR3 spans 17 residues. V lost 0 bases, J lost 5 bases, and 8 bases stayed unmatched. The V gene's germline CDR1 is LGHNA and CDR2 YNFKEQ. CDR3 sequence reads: CASSQDASGGAGDTQYF. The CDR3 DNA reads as TGTGCCAGCAGCCAAGATGCCAGCGGGGGGGCTGGAGATACGCAGTATTTT.

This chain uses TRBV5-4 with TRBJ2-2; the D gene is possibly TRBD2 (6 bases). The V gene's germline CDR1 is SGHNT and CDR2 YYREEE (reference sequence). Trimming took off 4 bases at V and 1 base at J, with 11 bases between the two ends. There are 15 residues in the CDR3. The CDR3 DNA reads TGTGCCAGCAGCCCGACTAGGGGGAACACCGGGGAGCTGTTTTTT. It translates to CASSPTRGNTGELFF.

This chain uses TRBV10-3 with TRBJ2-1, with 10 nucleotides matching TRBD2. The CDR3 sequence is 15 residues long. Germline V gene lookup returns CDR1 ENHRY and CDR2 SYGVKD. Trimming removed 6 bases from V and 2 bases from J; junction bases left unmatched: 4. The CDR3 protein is CAISRAGGTYNEQFF. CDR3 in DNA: TGTGCCATCAGCCGAGCGGGGGGGACCTACAATGAGCAGTTCTTC.

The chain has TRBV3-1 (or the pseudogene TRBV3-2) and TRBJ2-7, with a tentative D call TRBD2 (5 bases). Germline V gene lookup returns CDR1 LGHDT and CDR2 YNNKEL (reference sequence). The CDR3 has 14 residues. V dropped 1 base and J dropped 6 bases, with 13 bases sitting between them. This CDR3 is CASSQVPRSGEQYF. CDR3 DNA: TGTGCCAGCAGCCAAGTCCCTAGGAGCGGCGAGCAGTACTTC.

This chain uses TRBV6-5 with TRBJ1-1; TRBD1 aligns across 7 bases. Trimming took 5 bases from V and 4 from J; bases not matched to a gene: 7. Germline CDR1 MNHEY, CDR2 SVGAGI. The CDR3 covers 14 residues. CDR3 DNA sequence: TGTGCCAGCAGTACAGGGGCAGGAAGCACTGAAGCTTTCTTT. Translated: CASSTGAGSTEAFF.

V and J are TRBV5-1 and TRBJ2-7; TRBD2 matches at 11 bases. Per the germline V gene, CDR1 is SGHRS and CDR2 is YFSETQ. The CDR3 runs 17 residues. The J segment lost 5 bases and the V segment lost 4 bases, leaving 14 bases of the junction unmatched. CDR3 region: CASSPGTSGSLRNEQYF. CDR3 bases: TGCGCCAGCAGCCCCGGCACTAGCGGGAGCCTCCGTAACGAGCAGTACTTC.

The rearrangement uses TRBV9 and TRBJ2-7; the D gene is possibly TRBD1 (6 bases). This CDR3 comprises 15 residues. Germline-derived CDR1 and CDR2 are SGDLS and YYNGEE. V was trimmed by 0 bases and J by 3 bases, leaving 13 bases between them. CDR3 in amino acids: CASSVGAGDFYEQYF. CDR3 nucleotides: TGTGCCAGCAGCGTAGGGGCAGGGGATTTCTACGAGCAGTACTTC.

CDR3: CASSGTGWGDEQFF. CDR3 sequence (DNA): TGTGCCAGCAGCGGAACAGGGTGGGGCGATGAGCAGTTCTTC. The rearrangement uses TRBV11-3 and TRBJ2-1; tentative D call: TRBD1 (6 bases). CDR1 and CDR2 from the germline V gene are SGHNT and YENEEA. The CDR3 totals 14 residues. Deletions cut 5 bases from V and 8 bases from J, with 16 bases between. The complete variable domain, with remaining parts taken from reference TRBV11-3 and TRBJ2-1, reads EAGVVQSPRYKIIEKKQPVAFWCNPISGHNTLYWYLQNLGQGPELLIRYENEEAVDDSQLPKDRFSAERLKGVDSTLKIQPAELGDSAVYLCASSGTGWGDEQFFGPGTRLTVL.

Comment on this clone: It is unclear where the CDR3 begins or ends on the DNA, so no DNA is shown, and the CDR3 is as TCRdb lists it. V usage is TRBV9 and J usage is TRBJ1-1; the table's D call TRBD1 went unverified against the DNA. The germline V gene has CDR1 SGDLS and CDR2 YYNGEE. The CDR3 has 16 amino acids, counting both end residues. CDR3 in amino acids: CASSVSLQVMNTEAFF.

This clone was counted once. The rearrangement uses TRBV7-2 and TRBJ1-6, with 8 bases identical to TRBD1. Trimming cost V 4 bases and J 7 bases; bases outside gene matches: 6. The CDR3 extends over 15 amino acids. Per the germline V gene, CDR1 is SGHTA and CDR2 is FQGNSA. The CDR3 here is CASSWGTGGNSPLHF. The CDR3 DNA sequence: TGTGCCAGCAGCTGGGGGACAGGCGGGAATTCACCCCTCCACTTT.

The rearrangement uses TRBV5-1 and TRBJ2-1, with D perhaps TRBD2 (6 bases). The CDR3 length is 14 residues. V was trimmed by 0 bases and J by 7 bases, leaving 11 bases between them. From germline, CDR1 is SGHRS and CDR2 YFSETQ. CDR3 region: CASSLVGEANEQFF. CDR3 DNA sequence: TGCGCCAGCAGCTTGGTGGGGGAGGCTAATGAGCAGTTCTTC.

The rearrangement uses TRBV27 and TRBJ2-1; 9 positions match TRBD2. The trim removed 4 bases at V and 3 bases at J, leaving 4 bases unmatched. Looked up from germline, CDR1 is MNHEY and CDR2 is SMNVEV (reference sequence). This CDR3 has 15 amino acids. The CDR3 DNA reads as TGTGCCAGCAGTTCGGGACTAGCAAACTACAATGAGCAGTTCTTC. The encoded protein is CASSSGLANYNEQFF.

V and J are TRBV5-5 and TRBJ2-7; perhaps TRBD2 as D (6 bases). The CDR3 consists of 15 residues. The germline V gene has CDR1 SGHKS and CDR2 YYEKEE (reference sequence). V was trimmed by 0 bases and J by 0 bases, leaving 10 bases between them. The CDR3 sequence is CASSLVPDYSYEQYF. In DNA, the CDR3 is TGTGCCAGCAGCTTGGTTCCGGACTACTCCTACGAGCAGTACTTC.